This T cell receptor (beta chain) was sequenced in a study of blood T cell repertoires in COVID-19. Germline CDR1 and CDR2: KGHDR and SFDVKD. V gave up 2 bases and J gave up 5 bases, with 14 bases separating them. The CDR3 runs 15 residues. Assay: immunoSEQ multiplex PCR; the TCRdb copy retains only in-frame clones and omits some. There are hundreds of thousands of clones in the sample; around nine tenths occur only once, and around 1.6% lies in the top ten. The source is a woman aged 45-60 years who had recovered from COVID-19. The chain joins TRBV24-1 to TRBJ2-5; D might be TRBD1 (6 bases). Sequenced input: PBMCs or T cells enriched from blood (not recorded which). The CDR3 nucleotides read TGTGCCACCAGTGATTGGCAGGACAGTACCGAGACCCAGTACTTC. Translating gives CATSDWQDSTETQYF.